The clone carrying this T cell receptor beta chain showed up many times. Its antigen is not identified. Fresh peripheral blood (more than 9.5 ml) yielded the PBMCs. RNA transcripts were the source from which TCR beta CDR3 regions were amplified. First-round RT-PCR relied on HTBI primers, and a second-round multiplex PCR came next. TCRdb processed the multiplex PCR reads anew with MiXCR; each CDR3 protein has one entry. The repertoire consists of under 200,000 distinct CDR3 sequences, with around two fifths occurring once and the leading ten covering under 7%. These data originate in a study of Graves' ophthalmopathy and Graves' hyperthyroidism. Overall study results and limits: The blood repertoire also included most expanded thyroid clonotypes above 0.001 frequency.

The germline V gene has CDR1 SGHTA and CDR2 FQGNSA. This CDR3 spans 12 amino acids. V was trimmed by 4 bases and J by 3 bases, leaving 6 bases between them. This sequence joins TRBV7-2 and TRBJ1-1, with no clear D. The sequenced material came from peripheral blood. The sequence was obtained from a woman between 40 and 55 years old with Graves' ophthalmopathy. CDR3 region: CASSSDYTEAFF. The DNA of the CDR3 is TGTGCCAGCAGCTCAGACTACACTGAAGCTTTCTTT.